Each of the 24 T cell receptor beta chains below was sequenced from the same sample in a study of T cell changes during pregnancy in multiple sclerosis (dated by TCRdb to between 2018 and 2020). The library relied on the immunoSEQ multiplex PCR assay. Here the immuneACCESS table is served through TCRdb, limited to in-frame sequences with V and J called. Missing clones are a known gap in these copies; in checked studies unresolved V genes cover under half, and the rest lacks a known reason. This sample has around 40,000 clones in its table, and roughly nine tenths of those were observed once. Roughly 1.1% of the sample belongs to the ten largest clones. Sequencing was performed on CD4+ T cells from peripheral blood mononuclear cells, taken in the first trimester of pregnancy. Every receptor here comes from a female donor with multiple sclerosis, enrolled in a pregnancy study.

This chain uses TRBV5-6 with TRBJ1-1; 8 bases are shared with TRBD1. Germline V CDR1 and CDR2: SGHDT, YYEEEE. This CDR3 is 15 amino acids long. V shed 3 bases, J shed 0 bases, and the junction held 4 bases outside the gene matches. CDR3: CASSYQQGVNTEAFF. In DNA, the CDR3 is TGTGCCAGCAGCTACCAACAGGGGGTGAACACTGAAGCTTTCTTT.

The J gene is TRBJ2-7, the V gene TRBV4-2; a possible D gene is TRBD2 (6 bases). Germline V gives CDR1 LGHNA, CDR2 YNFKEQ. The CDR3 extends over 16 amino acids. Deletions cut 0 bases from V and 0 bases from J, with 12 bases between. Here the CDR3 reads CASSQDSGGLSYEQYF. In nucleotides, the CDR3 is TGTGCCAGCAGCCAAGATAGCGGAGGGCTCTCCTACGAGCAGTACTTC.

In this sample, this clone turned up once. This sequence joins TRBV5-1 and TRBJ1-5; the D is unclear. Trimming shortened V by 2 bases and J by 3 bases, and 12 bases separated the two germline ends. Germline lookup yields CDR1 SGHRS and CDR2 YFSETQ. The length of the CDR3 is 15 residues. CDR3 sequence (DNA): TGCGCCAGCAGCTTAGAGGGAATTACCAATCAGCCCCAGCATTTT. The encoded protein is CASSLEGITNQPQHF.

This chain connects TRBV7-2 to TRBJ2-7; 8 bases align to TRBD2. V lost 3 bases and J lost 2; bases outside the gene matches: 6. CDR3 size: 15 residues. Germline V gene sequence: CDR1 SGHTA, CDR2 FQGNSA. Here the CDR3 DNA reads TGTGCCAGCAGCTTGTTTAGCGGGGCTACCTACGAGCAGTACTTC. Its translation: CASSLFSGATYEQYF.

V is TRBV4-3 and J is TRBJ2-7; 10 bases match TRBD1. The V gene's germline CDR1 is LGHNA and CDR2 YSLEER. The CDR3 has 14 amino acids. Unmatched junction bases numbered 2, after V lost 1 base and J lost 5 bases. CDR3 amino acids: CASSQGQGADEQYF. CDR3 nucleotides: TGCGCCAGCAGCCAAGGACAGGGGGCAGACGAGCAGTACTTC.

The chain joins TRBV30 to TRBJ2-1, with D perhaps TRBD2 (6 bases). Germline V gene data show CDR1 as GTSNPN and CDR2 as SVGIG (reference sequence). This CDR3 is 13 amino acids long. Trimming stripped 3 bases from V and 0 bases from J, with 6 bases between. The CDR3 nucleotides read TGTGCCTGGAGCGGGAGCTCCTACAATGAGCAGTTCTTC. Translated, it gives CAWSGSSYNEQFF.

CDR3: CASSLRGGGGYTF. The CDR3 coding sequence is TGTGCCAGCAGTTTAAGAGGGGGAGGGGGCTACACCTTC. The rearrangement uses TRBV27 and TRBJ1-2, with D possibly TRBD1 on 6 matching bases. Germline lookup yields CDR1 MNHEY and CDR2 SMNVEV (reference sequence). Trimming shortened V by 2 bases and J by 8 bases, and 12 bases separated the two germline ends. This CDR3 spans 13 amino acids.

This chain joins TRBV29-1 and TRBJ2-5; D possibly corresponds to TRBD1 (6 bases). In germline, CDR1 is SQVTM, CDR2 ANQGSEA. The CDR3 runs 13 residues. Trimming shortened V by 8 bases and J by 2 bases, and 15 bases separated the two germline ends. The CDR3 nucleotides read TGCAGCTCAAAAAGGACAGCACAAGAGACCCAGTACTTC. Protein sequence: CSSKRTAQETQYF.

This sequence joins TRBV5-1 and TRBJ2-2; 10 nucleotides line up with TRBD2. The CDR3 totals 18 residues. V gave up 0 bases and J gave up 0 bases; unmatched junction bases: 5. Looked up from germline, CDR1 is SGHRS and CDR2 is YFSETQ. This CDR3 reads CASSLELAGGANTGELFF. The CDR3 bases are TGCGCCAGCAGCTTGGAATTAGCGGGAGGTGCGAACACCGGGGAGCTGTTTTTT.

V usage is TRBV25-1 and J usage is TRBJ2-7, with D perhaps TRBD1 (6 bases). This CDR3 spans 15 amino acids. The V end lost 5 bases, the J end lost 2 bases, and 16 bases lay between the germline ends. Germline lookup yields CDR1 MGHDK and CDR2 SYGVNS. The CDR3 nucleotides are TGTGCCAGCAGTAGGGAAGACAGGACGGCCTACGAGCAGTACTTC. It translates to CASSREDRTAYEQYF.

V usage is TRBV6-6 and J usage is TRBJ2-5, with 8 bases fitting TRBD1. J was trimmed by 5 bases and V by 5 bases; bases with no gene match: 10. The CDR3 contains 15 residues. Germline lookup yields CDR1 MNHNY and CDR2 SVGAGI (reference sequence). The CDR3 loop reads CASSIGQGAAETQYF. The CDR3 DNA reads as TGTGCCAGCAGTATTGGACAGGGAGCGGCGGAGACCCAGTACTTC.

The rearrangement uses TRBV7-2 and TRBJ2-1; 12 nucleotides line up with TRBD2. Germline CDR1 reads SGHTA; CDR2 reads FQGNSA. The V and J ends lost 2 bases and 10 bases, in that order; junction bases with no gene match: 6. CDR3 length: 15 residues. CDR3 protein: CASSLLAGGPWEQFF. As DNA, the CDR3 is TGTGCCAGCAGCTTACTAGCGGGAGGGCCTTGGGAGCAGTTCTTC.

This clone appeared once. The chain joins TRBV18 to TRBJ2-7; D possibly corresponds to TRBD2 (6 bases). The CDR3 is made up of 12 amino acids. Trimming removed 6 bases at V and 3 bases at J, with 9 bases between. Germline lookup yields CDR1 KGHSH and CDR2 LQKENI. CDR3 region: CASSGLFYEQYF. The CDR3 DNA reads as TGTGCCAGCTCCGGACTATTCTACGAGCAGTACTTC.

This clone was seen a handful of times. The chain joins TRBV19 to TRBJ2-7; tentative D call: TRBD1 (6 bases). This CDR3 contains 13 residues. The V gene lost 3 bases and the J gene lost 4 bases, with 10 bases spanning the gap. CDR1 and CDR2 from the germline V gene are LNHDA and SQIVND (reference sequence). DNA of the CDR3: TGTGCCAGTAGTATTCTCACAGGGTACGAGCAGTACTTC. It codes for CASSILTGYEQYF.

The gene calls are TRBV10-3 and TRBJ1-1; 9 nucleotides match TRBD1. The V gene's germline CDR1 is ENHRY and CDR2 SYGVKD. V shed 5 bases, J shed 4 bases, and the junction held 2 bases outside the gene matches. The CDR3 contains 13 residues. The CDR3 DNA reads as TGTGCCATCAGTCAGACAGGGGGCACTGAAGCTTTCTTT. It translates to CAISQTGGTEAFF.

The V call is TRBV7-2, the J call TRBJ2-2, with TRBD2 matching 8 bases. In germline, CDR1 is SGHTA, CDR2 FQGNSA. The CDR3 spans 16 residues. V trimming: 2 bases; J trimming: 6 bases; junction bases outside the gene matches: 8. The CDR3 is CASSLPGRASAGELFF. The CDR3 DNA is TGTGCCAGCAGCTTACCCGGGAGGGCCTCGGCCGGGGAGCTGTTTTTT.

The V and J genes are TRBV5-6 and TRBJ2-3; 7 bases are shared with TRBD2. Per the germline V gene, CDR1 is SGHDT and CDR2 is YYEEEE. This CDR3 is built from 13 residues. V dropped 4 bases and J dropped 3; count of bases not matched to a gene: 2. For the CDR3, the DNA is TGTGCCAGCAGCGGAGCGGGAACAGATACGCAGTATTTT. Translation: CASSGAGTDTQYF.

This sequence joins TRBV7-9 and TRBJ2-7, with a weak D call TRBD2 (5 bases). Germline values: CDR1 SEHNR, CDR2 FQNEAQ (reference sequence). CDR3 length: 15 residues. The V end lost 2 bases, the J end lost 0 bases, and 11 bases lay between the germline ends. CDR3 DNA sequence: TGTGCCAGCAGCTTACTAGACACTAGCTCCTACGAGCAGTACTTC. Translation: CASSLLDTSSYEQYF. Combining the CDR3 with reference TRBV7-9 and TRBJ2-7 gives the whole variable domain DTGVSQNPRHKITKRGQNVTFRCDPISEHNRLYWYRQTLGQGPEFLTYFQNEAQLEKSRLLSDRFSAERPKGSFSTLEIQRTEQGDSAMYLCASSLLDTSSYEQYFGPGTRLTVT.

This clone was counted a few times. V usage is TRBV19 and J usage is TRBJ2-7, with D tentatively TRBD1 (6 bases). V was pared by 5 bases and J by 3 bases, with 8 bases between. Germline lookup yields CDR1 LNHDA and CDR2 SQIVND (reference sequence). The CDR3 length is 12 residues. The CDR3 protein is CASSADSYEQYF. The CDR3 nucleotides are TGTGCCAGTAGTGCGGACAGCTACGAGCAGTACTTC.

J is TRBJ2-1 and V is TRBV9; D not certain. This CDR3 contains 13 residues. Germline CDR1 and CDR2: SGDLS and YYNGEE. V gave up 0 bases and J gave up 9 bases, with 10 bases separating them. CDR3 protein: CASSVVSRIEQFF. The CDR3 DNA reads TGTGCCAGCAGCGTAGTATCCCGTATTGAGCAGTTCTTC.

This sequence joins TRBV7-2 and TRBJ2-7; D gene ambiguous. V shed 3 bases and J shed 1 base, with 13 bases lying between them. The CDR3 extends over 15 amino acids. In germline, CDR1 is SGHTA, CDR2 FQGNSA. This CDR3 reads CASSFGQASSYEQYF. CDR3 in DNA: TGTGCCAGCAGCTTTGGGCAGGCCAGTTCCTACGAGCAGTACTTC.

The CDR3 coding sequence is TGTGCCAGCGCGGGGCAAGGCTCCTACGAGCAGTACTTC. Amino acid sequence: CASAGQGSYEQYF. The chain carries TRBV6-1 and TRBJ2-7; possible D gene TRBD2, 6 bases. Trimming stripped 8 bases from V and 0 bases from J, with 11 bases between. CDR1 and CDR2 from the germline V gene are MNHNS and SASEGT. The length of the CDR3 is 13 residues.

The rearrangement uses TRBV5-1 and TRBJ1-1, with D unclear. The CDR3 contains 16 residues. V lost 0 bases and J 4 bases, leaving 16 bases between the germline ends. Germline lookup yields CDR1 SGHRS and CDR2 YFSETQ. The CDR3 bases are TGCGCCAGCAGCTTGGGGTCCTCCCTGAGTAGCACTGAAGCTTTCTTT. Its translation is CASSLGSSLSSTEAFF. The full variable domain, with the rest looked up from reference TRBV5-1 and TRBJ1-1, is KAGVTQTPRYLIKTRGQQVTLSCSPISGHRSVSWYQQTPGQGLQFLFEYFSETQRNKGNFPGRFSGRQFSNSRSEMNVSTLELGDSALYLCASSLGSSLSSTEAFFGQGTRLTVV.

V gene TRBV11-2 combines with J gene TRBJ1-3, with a tentative D call TRBD1 (6 bases). Germline loops: CDR1 SGHAT, CDR2 FQNNGV. V lost 5 bases and J lost 0, with 11 bases in between. CDR3 length equals 15 residues. This CDR3 is CASSRTQGSGNTIYF. The CDR3 DNA reads TGTGCCAGCAGCCGCACACAGGGCTCTGGAAACACCATATATTTT.